The 18 T cell receptor beta chains in this list originate from one sample, sequenced in a study of cytomegalovirus exposure and HLA in healthy donors. PCR involved 60 Vbeta and 13 Jbeta primers. Profiling relied on immunoSEQ multiplex PCR, and the TCRdb table lists in-frame clones only, not all of them. The sample lists about 64,000 clones, 85% to 90% seen once, with over 8.5% in the top ten. Input material: PBMCs. The receptor set was obtained from a female donor in good health and CMV-seronegative.

The chain employs TRBV7-9 and TRBJ1-2, with a weak D call TRBD1 (6 bases). Germline V lookup: CDR1 SEHNR, CDR2 FQNEAQ (reference sequence). Trimming removed 1 base at V and 4 bases at J, with 10 bases between. This CDR3 comprises 14 residues. CDR3: CASSLEGQFYGYTF. The CDR3 DNA is TGTGCCAGCAGCTTAGAAGGACAGTTCTATGGCTACACCTTC.

The V call is TRBV28, the J call TRBJ1-5, with 7 bases aligning to TRBD1. The CDR3 totals 17 residues. The trim removed 3 bases at V and 6 bases at J, leaving 14 bases unmatched. Germline V gene sequence: CDR1 MDHEN, CDR2 SYDVKM. The CDR3 protein is CASSLLSSRGSGQPQHF. Here the CDR3 DNA reads TGTGCCAGCAGTTTGCTGTCATCCAGGGGGTCCGGTCAGCCCCAGCATTTT. The variable domain in full, with the rest retrieved from reference TRBV28 and TRBJ1-5, is DVKVTQSSRYLVKRTGEKVFLECVQDMDHENMFWYRQDPGLGLRLIYFSYDVKMKEKGDIPEGYSVSREKKERFSLILESASTNQTSMYLCASSLLSSRGSGQPQHFGDGTRLSIL.

The chain combines TRBV19 with TRBJ1-2, with D unclear. The V and J ends lost 2 bases and 2 bases respectively, with 15 bases between them. Germline-derived CDR1 and CDR2 are LNHDA and SQIVND (reference sequence). The length of the CDR3 is 16 residues. CDR3 sequence: CASSISPPAINYGYTF. The CDR3 DNA follows: TGTGCCAGTAGTATATCCCCTCCTGCTATCAACTATGGCTACACCTTC.

The chain links TRBV27 to TRBJ2-3; 7 positions agree with TRBD2. The germline CDR1 and CDR2 sequences are MNHEY and SMNVEV (reference sequence). CDR3 length: 16 residues. With V trimmed by 8 bases and J by 3 bases, 14 bases remained unmatched. Here the CDR3 reads CASGTPLGGWTDTQYF. The CDR3 bases are TGTGCCAGCGGTACTCCGTTGGGGGGGTGGACAGATACGCAGTATTTT.

The chain joins TRBV28 to TRBJ1-1; D ambiguous. The CDR3 sequence is 14 residues long. CDR1 and CDR2 (germline): MDHEN, SYDVKM. V was clipped by 5 bases and J by 4 bases, with 14 bases between them. CDR3 protein: CASSPRLSGTEAFF. The CDR3 nucleotides are TGTGCCAGCAGTCCCCGCCTATCGGGCACTGAAGCTTTCTTT.

The CDR3 DNA follows: TGTGCCAGCAGCCCAACAGGTGGGTTGGCTTACAATGAGCAGTTCTTC. This sequence encodes CASSPTGGLAYNEQFF. The chain links TRBV7-8 to TRBJ2-1; possibly TRBD1 for D (5 bases). CDR1 is SGHVS and CDR2 is FQNEAQ in the germline V gene. The V gene lost 5 bases and the J gene lost 4 bases, with 18 bases spanning the gap. The CDR3 extends over 16 amino acids.

V is TRBV19 and J is TRBJ1-5, with D maybe TRBD1 (5 bases). This CDR3 comprises 13 residues. Germline CDR1 and CDR2: LNHDA and SQIVND (reference sequence). V dropped 7 bases and J dropped 4 bases, with 11 bases sitting between them. DNA of the CDR3: TGTGCCAGTACAGGGAAGGATAATCAGCCCCAGCATTTT. Translation gives CASTGKDNQPQHF.

The CDR3 loop reads CASSDNGLGNTEAFF. The CDR3 region has the DNA TGCGCCAGCAGCGACAATGGCTTGGGGAACACTGAAGCTTTCTTT. The gene calls are TRBV5-1 and TRBJ1-1; D not resolved. V dropped 4 bases and J dropped 1 base, with 14 bases sitting between them. There are 15 residues in the CDR3. Germline values: CDR1 SGHRS, CDR2 YFSETQ. Full variable domain (missing parts from reference TRBV5-1 and TRBJ1-1): KAGVTQTPRYLIKTRGQQVTLSCSPISGHRSVSWYQQTPGQGLQFLFEYFSETQRNKGNFPGRFSGRQFSNSRSEMNVSTLELGDSALYLCASSDNGLGNTEAFFGQGTRLTVV.

The chain joins TRBV11-3 to TRBJ2-7; maybe TRBD1 (5 bases). The germline gives CDR1 SGHNT, CDR2 YENEEA. Trimming removed 3 bases at V and 7 bases at J, with 16 bases between. The CDR3 is 14 amino acids. CDR3 coding DNA: TGTGCCAGCAGCTTGCCAGGGCGCGCGGATGAGCAGTACTTC. This codes for CASSLPGRADEQYF.

V is TRBV6-1 and J is TRBJ1-5; 7 bases match TRBD1. Per the germline V gene, CDR1 is MNHNS and CDR2 is SASEGT. The CDR3 extends over 15 amino acids. J was trimmed by 4 bases and V by 4 bases; bases with no gene match: 7. The CDR3 sequence: CASSGDTRGNQPQHF. The CDR3 nucleotides are TGTGCCAGCAGTGGAGATACCAGGGGGAATCAGCCCCAGCATTTT.

This chain joins TRBV27 and TRBJ2-1; D may be TRBD2 (6 bases). Germline V gives CDR1 MNHEY, CDR2 SMNVEV (reference sequence). The CDR3 is 14 residues long. With 7 bases removed from V and 7 bases from J, the gap between germline ends came to 17 bases. The CDR3 region has the DNA TGTGCCAGCATGGCGGGACCCCGCGGGAATGAGCAGTTCTTC. It translates to CASMAGPRGNEQFF.

This chain links TRBV27 with TRBJ2-7, with TRBD1 matching 7 bases. Trimming at V came to 8 bases and at J to 2 bases, leaving 9 bases not matched to a gene. CDR1 is MNHEY and CDR2 is SMNVEV in the germline V gene (reference sequence). The CDR3 runs 14 residues. The CDR3 coding sequence is TGTGCCAGCGGCATCGGGACAGACCCCTACGAGCAGTACTTC. Translation: CASGIGTDPYEQYF.

This chain connects TRBV27 to TRBJ2-5, with 10 bases lining up with TRBD1. Near its end, the DNA agrees better with TRBJ2-7, so the J call may be wrong. Germline V CDR1 and CDR2: MNHEY, SMNVEV (reference sequence). The CDR3 spans 17 residues. The CDR3 sequence: CASSLSVGDRGYHEQYF. In DNA, the CDR3 is TGTGCCAGCAGTTTATCAGTGGGGGACAGGGGTTACCACGAGCAGTACTTC.

The CDR3 protein is CSVEVPGTYPAYEQYF. DNA of the CDR3: TGCAGCGTTGAAGTCCCCGGGACTTACCCCGCCTACGAGCAGTACTTC. J is TRBJ2-7 and V is TRBV29-1; a weak D match, TRBD2 (6 bases). The germline V gene has CDR1 SQVTM and CDR2 ANQGSEA. This CDR3 comprises 16 residues. Deletions cut 1 base from V and 2 bases from J, with 18 bases between.

The chain is built from TRBV6-5 and TRBJ2-7, with D possibly being TRBD1 (5 bases). The germline gives CDR1 MNHEY, CDR2 SVGAGI. CDR3 length: 14 residues. V gave up 7 bases and J gave up 0 bases, with 13 bases separating them. The CDR3 reads CASKKGISSYEQYF. The CDR3 DNA follows: TGTGCCAGCAAAAAGGGGATAAGCTCCTACGAGCAGTACTTC.

The table lists this clone with a few counts. The V call is TRBV29-1, the J call TRBJ1-2; D remains unclear. The V gene's germline CDR1 is SQVTM and CDR2 ANQGSEA. Trimming stripped 5 bases from V and 2 bases from J, with 9 bases between. The CDR3 sequence is 12 residues long. CDR3 in amino acids: CSVKWENYGYTF. CDR3 sequence (DNA): TGCAGCGTTAAATGGGAGAACTATGGCTACACCTTC.

The J gene is TRBJ1-6, the V gene TRBV5-6, with 7 bases fitting TRBD1. The V and J ends lost 4 bases and 9 bases, in that order; junction bases with no gene match: 13. The CDR3 totals 16 residues. CDR1 and CDR2 (germline): SGHDT, YYEEEE. For the CDR3, the DNA is TGTGCCAGCAGCCCACATTCACAGGGGCCTAGTTCACCCCTCCACTTT. It translates to CASSPHSQGPSSPLHF.

This rearrangement joins TRBV5-1 to TRBJ1-2; 8 bases match TRBD1. CDR3 length: 16 amino acids. With 0 bases clipped from V and 2 bases from J, the junction kept 6 bases outside the gene matches. Germline values: CDR1 SGHRS, CDR2 YFSETQ. CDR3 region: CASSLGGTGENYGYTF. CDR3 DNA: TGCGCCAGCAGCTTGGGGGGGACAGGAGAGAACTATGGCTACACCTTC.